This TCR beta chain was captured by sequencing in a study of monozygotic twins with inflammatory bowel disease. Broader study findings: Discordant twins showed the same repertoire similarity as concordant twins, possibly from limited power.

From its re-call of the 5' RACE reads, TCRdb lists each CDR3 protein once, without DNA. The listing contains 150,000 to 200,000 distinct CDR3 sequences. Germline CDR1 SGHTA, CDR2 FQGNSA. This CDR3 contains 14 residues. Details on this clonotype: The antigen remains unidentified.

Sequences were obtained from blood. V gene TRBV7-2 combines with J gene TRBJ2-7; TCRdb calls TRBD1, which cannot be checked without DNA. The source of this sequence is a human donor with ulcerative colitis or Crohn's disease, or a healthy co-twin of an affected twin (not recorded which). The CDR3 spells CASSLAGQIYEQYF.